This T cell receptor (beta chain) appears in the sequencing data of a study of tumor-infiltrating lymphocytes in localized non-small cell lung cancer. TCRdb's table, derived via immunoSEQ multiplex PCR, lists solely in-frame clones and lacks some. The sample carries just under 10,000 clones, 60% to 80% recorded once. Material for sequencing was lung tumor tissue. These TCRs come from a human donor with non-small cell lung cancer.

This clone was picked up a small number of times. The rearrangement uses TRBV5-4 and TRBJ1-1; no reliable D call. With 0 bases removed from V and 1 base from J, the gap between germline ends came to 7 bases. The CDR3 consists of 14 residues. Germline-derived CDR1 and CDR2 are SGHNT and YYREEE (reference sequence). CDR3 nucleotides: TGTGCCAGCAGCTTGGTGTTAGGGAACACTGAAGCTTTCTTT. It encodes CASSLVLGNTEAFF.